These 11 T cell receptor beta chains share one sample of origin, sequenced in a study of T cells after yellow fever vaccination. From the 5' RACE reads, TCRdb called clonotypes with MiXCR, one entry per CDR3 protein. The profile shows about 220,000 distinct CDR3 sequences, 2.5% to 3.5% of them singletons. The sample was CD4+ T cells sorted from PBMCs, taken 10 days after the yellow fever booster vaccination. These receptor sequences come from a young man who received the YFV17D yellow fever vaccine.

The sample holds a few counts of this clonotype. The rearrangement joins TRBV20-1 to TRBJ2-3; D is unclear. Germline assignment: CDR1 DFQATT and CDR2 SNEGSKA (reference sequence). The CDR3 is 15 amino acids. The V gene lost 3 bases and the J gene lost 0 bases, with 13 bases spanning the gap. DNA of the CDR3: TGCAGTGCTAGTCAGAAGCGCCAAAGCACAGATACGCAGTATTTT. Its translation: CSASQKRQSTDTQYF.

This clonotype was seen a few times. The chain is built from TRBV12-3 or TRBV12-4 and TRBJ2-7; TRBD1 is a possible D gene (6 bases). V was clipped by 6 bases and J by 2 bases, with 11 bases between them. The CDR3 consists of 13 residues. The DNA for the CDR3 is TGTGCCAGCAGCTCGGACAGTACCTACGAGCAGTACTTC. Amino acids: CASSSDSTYEQYF.

In its sample, this clonotype was seen many times. The chain is built from TRBV5-5 and TRBJ1-2, with TRBD1 matching over 10 bases. The CDR3 runs 15 residues. Germline V CDR1 and CDR2: SGHKS, YYEKEE (reference sequence). V dropped 4 bases and J dropped 6; count of bases not matched to a gene: 9. The CDR3 region is CASSLMGQGRNGYTF. The CDR3 region has the DNA TGTGCCAGCAGCCTGATGGGACAGGGGAGGAATGGCTACACCTTC.

This clonotype appeared many times. V and J are TRBV2 and TRBJ1-1, with a tentative D call TRBD1 (6 bases). V shed 6 bases and J shed 4 bases, with 9 bases lying between them. CDR1 and CDR2 from the germline V gene are SNHLY and FYNNEI. The length of the CDR3 is 12 residues. This CDR3 reads CASRRDITEAFF. Written as DNA, the CDR3 is TGTGCCAGCAGACGGGACATCACTGAAGCTTTCTTT.

Many counts were recorded for this clonotype. The rearrangement uses TRBV5-1 and TRBJ2-1, with D uncertain. V lost 0 bases, J lost 5 bases, and 6 bases lay in between. Germline V lookup: CDR1 SGHRS, CDR2 YFSETQ. This CDR3 has 13 amino acids. The CDR3 here is CASSLGSNNEQFF. CDR3 bases: TGCGCCAGCAGCTTGGGATCGAACAATGAGCAGTTCTTC.

This clonotype was recorded many times. The J gene is TRBJ2-5, the V gene TRBV18; the D is unclear. V gave up 3 bases and J gave up 5 bases, with 16 bases separating them. CDR3 length equals 15 residues. Germline loops: CDR1 KGHSH, CDR2 LQKENI. Written as DNA, the CDR3 is TGTGCCAGCTCACCCCCATCCGGCAGCAAGGAGACCCAGTACTTC. It is translated as CASSPPSGSKETQYF.

This clonotype showed up many times. The V and J genes are TRBV6-2 or TRBV6-3 and TRBJ2-7; the D gene is possibly TRBD2 (5 bases). V dropped 6 bases and J dropped 9 bases, with 9 bases sitting between them. Germline values: CDR1 MNHEY, CDR2 SVGEGT. This CDR3 is built from 10 residues. CDR3 in amino acids: CASSTAGQYV. The CDR3 DNA follows: TGTGCCAGCAGCACGGCGGGGCAGTACGTC.

The J gene is TRBJ2-2, the V gene TRBV11-3, with D maybe TRBD2 (5 bases). V was shortened by 5 bases and J by 7 bases, with 11 bases between the two germline ends. The CDR3 spans 13 residues. Per germline, CDR1 SGHNT and CDR2 YENEEA. In DNA, the CDR3 is TGTGCCAGCAGCCCCATGGGGAGCGGGGAGCTGTTTTTT. Residues: CASSPMGSGELFF.

This clonotype showed up just a few times. The V gene is TRBV4-3, the J gene TRBJ1-2, with 7 positions matching TRBD1. V was pared by 1 base and J by 5 bases, with 10 bases of the junction left unmatched. The CDR3 loop spans 16 amino acids. Germline V CDR1 and CDR2: LGHNA, YSLEER. Here the CDR3 DNA reads TGCGCCAGCAGCCAAGGACCCAGGGGGTTTCAGTATGGCTACACCTTC. Residues: CASSQGPRGFQYGYTF.

J is TRBJ2-2 and V is TRBV7-2; TRBD1 matches 7 bases. The CDR3 has 18 amino acids. V lost 6 bases to trimming and J lost 4 bases; unmatched junction nucleotides: 17. Germline V gene sequence: CDR1 SGHTA, CDR2 FQGNSA. CDR3 sequence (DNA): TGTGCCAGCAGAGACCCTCTTGGGACAGTACGGTCCACCGGGGAGCTGTTTTTT. Amino acid sequence: CASRDPLGTVRSTGELFF.

V is TRBV5-1 and J is TRBJ1-6, with D possibly matching TRBD1 (5 bases). This CDR3 is 15 amino acids long. Germline lookup yields CDR1 SGHRS and CDR2 YFSETQ. Trimming cost V 0 bases and J 8 bases, with 12 bases left between them. The CDR3 DNA reads as TGCGCCAGCAGCTTGGCCGGGACGAGATATTCACCCCTCCACTTT. It is translated as CASSLAGTRYSPLHF.